This record concerns one T cell receptor (beta chain) sequence. Antigen unknown. The PCR used 60 Vbeta and 13 Jbeta primers. Method: immunoSEQ multiplex PCR; TCRdb's copy keeps in-frame clones and lacks some. This sample yields about 170,000 clones, of which 82% are seen a single time; approximately 1.6% belongs to the top ten. This CDR3 is built from 16 residues. V lost 0 bases, J lost 4 bases, and 4 bases stayed unmatched. CDR1 and CDR2 (germline): MGHRA, YSYEKL. The entry originates in a study of cytomegalovirus exposure and HLA in healthy donors. About the study: Drawn from HLA-typed donors, about 82 million unique TCRs were held in an early data release.

Study observations and caveats: Cytomegalovirus association was listed for 164 TCR beta chains.

The sample taken for sequencing was PBMCs. The origin of this receptor is a male donor in good health and CMV-seronegative. The chain combines TRBV4-1 with TRBJ2-2; 8 positions agree with TRBD1. The CDR3, as DNA: TGCGCCAGCAGCCAAGAGCGGGACAGGACCACCGGGGAGCTGTTTTTT. It is translated as CASSQERDRTTGELFF.